The sequence of this TCR beta chain was determined in a study of identical twins. Comment on this clonotype: Its cognate antigen is unknown.

The germline V gene encodes CDR1 SGHNT and CDR2 YYREEE (reference sequence). With 4 bases removed from V and 0 bases from J, the gap between germline ends came to 17 bases. The CDR3 is 17 residues long. Whole-study findings and limits: Out-of-frame alpha sequences shared by twins showed excess low generation probability. Cord blood beta clonotypes present at high abundance carried fewer insertions; no such pattern appeared in memory repertoires.

After template switching added a universal primer site, the resulting cDNA carried unique molecular identifiers. TCRdb re-analysed the 5' RACE reads in MiXCR, keeping a single row per CDR3 protein. The sample contains 240,000 or so distinct CDR3 sequences, 7% of which appear only once. These data were also reused for a study on yellow fever vaccine responses in identical twins.

The sample was memory (CD45RO+) T cells sorted from blood. The clonotype was recovered from a woman aged 18 to 35 in good health. This chain connects TRBV5-4 to TRBJ2-1, with D possibly being TRBD2 (5 bases). CDR3 protein: CASSIRPGGSSYNEQFF. In nucleotides, the CDR3 is TGTGCCAGCAGCATACGTCCAGGAGGTAGCTCCTACAATGAGCAGTTCTTC. The full variable domain, in which reference TRBV5-4 and TRBJ2-1 provide the parts outside the CDR3, is ETGVTQSPTHLIKTRGQQVTLRCSSQSGHNTVSWYQQALGQGPQFIFQYYREEENGRGNFPPRFSGLQFPNYSSELNVNALELDDSALYLCASSIRPGGSSYNEQFFGPGTRLTVL.